These 19 T cell receptor beta chains were sequenced from one sample in a study of shared clonotypes between healthy human individuals. CD45RO-negative, CCR7-positively selected cells formed the naive CD8 fraction, excluding terminally differentiated effector memory CD45RA+ cells. Assay: immunoSEQ multiplex PCR; the TCRdb copy retains only in-frame clones and omits some. The sample lists roughly 2,000,000 clones, about 95% occurring once. Source material: naive CD8+ T cells sorted from blood. These TCRs come from a man between 18 and 35 years old in good health.

The J gene is TRBJ2-3, the V gene TRBV7-8, with 9 bases aligning to TRBD1. Germline V gives CDR1 SGHVS, CDR2 FQNEAQ. The V and J ends lost 6 bases and 4 bases, in that order; junction bases with no gene match: 14. CDR3 size: 17 residues. In DNA form, the CDR3 reads TGTGCCAGCAGTTACCACAGGGGGCTATTGTCCGCAGATACGCAGTATTTT. Translation: CASSYHRGLLSADTQYF. Looking up the rest from reference TRBV7-8 and TRBJ2-3 gives the full variable domain: GAGVSQSPRYKVAKRGQDVALRCDPISGHVSLFWYQQALGQGPEFLTYFQNEAQLDKSGLPSDRFFAERPEGSVSTLKIQRTQQEDSAVYLCASSYHRGLLSADTQYFGPGTRLTVL.

The rearrangement uses TRBV2 and TRBJ2-7, with TRBD1 matching over 7 bases. Looked up from germline, CDR1 is SNHLY and CDR2 is FYNNEI. The CDR3 totals 16 residues. The V and J ends lost 10 bases and 4 bases, in that order; junction bases with no gene match: 19. The CDR3 DNA reads TGTGCCAACGATAGAGTCACAGGGGAAGAAGGGTACGAGCAGTACTTC. This translates into CANDRVTGEEGYEQYF.

The rearrangement links TRBV14 to TRBJ1-4; 8 nucleotides match TRBD1. V lost 1 base, J lost 5 bases, and 3 bases stayed unmatched. The CDR3 sequence is 15 residues long. CDR1 and CDR2 from the germline V gene are SGHDN and FVKESK. This CDR3 reads CASSQVGQGNEKLFF. The CDR3 DNA reads as TGTGCCAGCAGCCAAGTAGGACAGGGCAATGAAAAACTGTTTTTT.

This rearrangement joins TRBV7-9 to TRBJ2-7; 8 nucleotides align to TRBD1. The CDR3 runs 14 residues. Germline-derived CDR1 and CDR2 are SEHNR and FQNEAQ (reference sequence). Germline trimming cut 5 bases from V and 3 bases from J; bases unmatched to any gene: 6. Here the CDR3 DNA reads TGTGCCAGCAGCGATTGGACAGGGAGCTACGAGCAGTACTTC. This sequence encodes CASSDWTGSYEQYF.

The genes are TRBV11-2 and TRBJ2-2; D ambiguous. Trimming pared 3 bases from V and 1 base from J, leaving 6 bases between. The CDR3 has 14 amino acids. CDR1 SGHAT and CDR2 FQNNGV come from the germline V gene. CDR3 sequence: CASSFLGNTGELFF. Here the CDR3 DNA reads TGTGCCAGCAGCTTCCTTGGGAACACCGGGGAGCTGTTTTTT.

About this clone itself: A much more abundant neighbour one base away suggests this may be a read error. Other DNA sequences of this sample code for an identical CDR3. This rearrangement joins TRBV9 to TRBJ2-2; D not certain. This CDR3 contains 12 residues. V was clipped by 3 bases and J by 2 bases, with 2 bases between them. From germline, CDR1 is SGDLS and CDR2 YYNGEE. The CDR3, as DNA: TGTGCCAGCAGCGCTAACACCGGGGAGCTGTTTTTT. Translated, it gives CASSANTGELFF.

The V and J genes are TRBV7-9 and TRBJ1-1, with D perhaps matching TRBD1 (6 bases). Trimming stripped 4 bases from V and 8 bases from J, with 14 bases between. CDR3 size: 13 residues. The germline V gene encodes CDR1 SEHNR and CDR2 FQNEAQ (reference sequence). The CDR3 loop is CASSSPGQTEAFF. In nucleotides, the CDR3 is TGTGCCAGCAGCTCCCCAGGACAGACCGAAGCTTTCTTT.

To note about this clone: The same CDR3 also results from other DNA sequences found in this sample. The chain employs TRBV6-5 and TRBJ2-7; 9 positions agree with TRBD1. With V trimmed by 0 bases and J by 3 bases, 3 bases remained unmatched. The germline CDR1 and CDR2 sequences are MNHEY and SVGAGI. The CDR3 spans 15 residues. The CDR3 spells CASSYSTGQGYEQYF. As DNA, the CDR3 is TGTGCCAGCAGTTACTCGACGGGACAGGGCTACGAGCAGTACTTC.

This chain links TRBV4-1 with TRBJ2-7; 12 bases are shared with TRBD1. CDR1 and CDR2 from the germline V gene are MGHRA and YSYEKL. This CDR3 comprises 14 residues. With V trimmed by 5 bases and J by 6 bases, 5 bases remained unmatched. The CDR3 here is CASSDGTGGAEQYF. The CDR3 nucleotides are TGCGCCAGCAGCGACGGGACAGGGGGCGCCGAGCAGTACTTC.

The rearrangement uses TRBV6-5 and TRBJ2-7, with D unresolved. The CDR3 contains 15 residues. V lost 0 bases and J lost 6, with 15 bases in between. Germline lookup yields CDR1 MNHEY and CDR2 SVGAGI. The CDR3 DNA sequence: TGTGCCAGCAGTTACTCGTTCTTTCAGAATTCCGAGCAGTACTTC. Its protein is CASSYSFFQNSEQYF.

CDR3: CASSPSGQSSYEQYF. CDR3 nucleotides: TGTGCCAGCAGCCCCTCCGGACAGAGCTCCTACGAGCAGTACTTC. V is TRBV9 and J is TRBJ2-7; D possibly corresponds to TRBD1 (6 bases). CDR3 length: 15 amino acids. CDR1 SGDLS and CDR2 YYNGEE come from the germline V gene. V gave up 4 bases and J gave up 0 bases, with 14 bases separating them. Filled out from reference TRBV9 and TRBJ2-7, the complete variable domain reads DSGVTQTPKHLITATGQRVTLRCSPRSGDLSVYWYQQSLDQGLQFLIQYYNGEERAKGNILERFSAQQFPDLHSELNLSSLELGDSALYFCASSPSGQSSYEQYFGPGTRLTVT.

This chain links TRBV19 with TRBJ2-1; 11 bases match TRBD2. Trimming removed 6 bases from V and 4 bases from J; junction bases left unmatched: 2. Germline CDR1 LNHDA, CDR2 SQIVND (reference sequence). CDR3 length equals 14 residues. The CDR3 DNA is TGTGCCAGTAGCCTAGCGGGGGGATACAATGAGCAGTTCTTC. Amino acids: CASSLAGGYNEQFF.

The rearrangement links TRBV19 to TRBJ1-2, with TRBD1 matching over 8 bases. The CDR3 is 13 amino acids. In germline, CDR1 is LNHDA, CDR2 SQIVND (reference sequence). V gave up 7 bases and J gave up 4 bases; unmatched junction bases: 5. The CDR3 protein is CASNAQGVYGYTF. Written as DNA, the CDR3 is TGTGCCAGTAACGCACAGGGGGTCTATGGCTACACCTTC.

V gene TRBV27 combines with J gene TRBJ1-2; no clear D. V was cut by 6 bases and J by 4 bases, with 15 bases left in between. CDR1 and CDR2 (germline): MNHEY, SMNVEV (reference sequence). The CDR3 consists of 14 residues. CDR3 in DNA: TGTGCCAGCAGCCCGGGTCTGGGTAGCTATGGCTACACCTTC. Translated: CASSPGLGSYGYTF.

This clone is a singleton in its sample. The chain employs TRBV4-3 and TRBJ2-3; TRBD2 aligns across 10 bases. CDR3 size: 15 residues. V trimming: 4 bases; J trimming: 2 bases; junction bases outside the gene matches: 3. Germline V gene data show CDR1 as LGHNA and CDR2 as YSLEER. CDR3: CASSPSGRVTDTQYF. Written as DNA, the CDR3 is TGCGCCAGCAGCCCGAGCGGGAGGGTCACAGATACGCAGTATTTT.

This chain uses TRBV6-1 with TRBJ2-7, with TRBD2 matching over 9 bases. V was pared by 7 bases and J by 6 bases, with 10 bases of the junction left unmatched. Germline V gene data show CDR1 as MNHNS and CDR2 as SASEGT. The CDR3 extends over 14 amino acids. The DNA for the CDR3 is TGTGCCAGCACCCTGAGAGGACTAGCGTTCGAGCAGTACTTC. This translates into CASTLRGLAFEQYF.

In DNA form, the CDR3 reads TGTGCCAGCAGCTTAGATCAAGGAAGGCCCCAGCATTTT. Translating gives CASSLDQGRPQHF. The chain has TRBV11-2 and TRBJ1-5; the D is unclear. V lost 0 bases, J lost 9 bases, and 9 bases lay in between. This CDR3 is built from 13 residues. In germline, CDR1 is SGHAT, CDR2 FQNNGV. Full variable domain (outside the CDR3, taken from reference TRBV11-2 and TRBJ1-5): EAGVAQSPRYKIIEKRQSVAFWCNPISGHATLYWYQQILGQGPKLLIQFQNNGVVDDSQLPKDRFSAERLKGVDSTLKIQPAKLEDSAVYLCASSLDQGRPQHFGDGTRLSIL.

CDR3 DNA: TGTGCCAGCAGCTTATACTGGGGCGGCTCCTACGAGCAGTACTTC. It encodes CASSLYWGGSYEQYF. The chain joins TRBV7-2 to TRBJ2-7; D is possibly TRBD1 (5 bases). Between the trimmed V and J ends, which lost 2 bases and 0 bases, there was a span of 11 bases. This CDR3 has 15 residues. CDR1 and CDR2 from the germline V gene are SGHTA and FQGNSA.

The rearrangement uses TRBV29-1 and TRBJ2-3; 9 bases are a match to TRBD2. Trimming removed 1 base from V and 5 bases from J; junction bases left unmatched: 7. The CDR3 is 15 amino acids. Germline-derived CDR1 and CDR2 are SQVTM and ANQGSEA. DNA of the CDR3: TGCAGCGTTGAAGGTAGCGGGAGTCAGGTAGATACGCAGTATTTT. It encodes CSVEGSGSQVDTQYF.